The rows below give T cell receptor beta chains drawn from one sample of a study of blood T cell repertoires in COVID-19. Sequencing was performed with immunoSEQ multiplex PCR; in TCRdb, only in-frame clones are kept and a portion is missing. The table lists a few hundred thousand clones, around four fifths of them singletons. The material sequenced was PBMCs or T cells enriched from blood (not recorded which). The origin of the receptors is a young man with acute COVID-19. Each CDR3 is given with its conserved first and last residue. A D gene is named only where the DNA matches it firmly. For some rows the clone size is stated as once, few or many, or as a class when expanded; others skip it.

V gene: TRBV11-2
clone size: NA
J gene: TRBJ2-2
D gene: NA
CDR3 protein: CASSLAPAGTGELFF
CDR3 DNA: TGTGCCAGCAGCTTAGCCCCGGCGGGCACCGGGGAGCTGTTTTTT

V gene: TRBV7-6
clone size: once
J gene: TRBJ1-3
D gene: NA
CDR3 protein: CASSLGHSSGNTIYF
CDR3 DNA: TGTGCCAGCAGCTTAGGTCACAGTTCTGGAAACACCATATATTTT

V gene: TRBV19
clone size: NA
J gene: TRBJ1-1
D gene: NA
CDR3 protein: CASRDARGFGNTEAFF
CDR3 DNA: TGTGCCAGTAGGGACGCCAGGGGATTCGGAAACACTGAAGCTTTCTTT

V gene: TRBV6-5
clone size: NA
J gene: TRBJ1-5
D gene: NA
CDR3 protein: CASSYSPGNQPQHF
CDR3 DNA: TGTGCCAGCAGTTACTCCCCGGGAAATCAGCCCCAGCATTTT

V gene: TRBV3-1/TRBV3-2
clone size: NA
J gene: TRBJ1-3
D gene: TRBD1
CDR3 protein: CASSLGTASGNTIYF
CDR3 DNA: TGTGCCAGCAGCCTTGGGACAGCCTCTGGAAACACCATATATTTT

V gene: TRBV30
clone size: NA
J gene: TRBJ1-4
D gene: NA
CDR3 protein: CAWSTRGGEKLFF
CDR3 DNA: TGTGCCTGGAGTACCCGCGGGGGAGAAAAACTGTTTTTT

V gene: TRBV11-3
clone size: NA
J gene: TRBJ2-1
D gene: TRBD1
CDR3 protein: CASSGFPSGGSYNEQFF
CDR3 DNA: TGTGCCAGCAGCGGATTTCCCTCAGGGGGCTCCTACAATGAGCAGTTCTTC

V gene: TRBV3-1/TRBV3-2
clone size: NA
J gene: TRBJ1-6
D gene: TRBD1
CDR3 protein: CASSQEPDRGNSPLHF
CDR3 DNA: TGTGCCAGCAGCCAAGAACCGGACAGGGGAAATTCACCCCTCCACTTT

V gene: TRBV24-1
clone size: NA
J gene: TRBJ1-2
D gene: TRBD1
CDR3 protein: CATGQDGYGYTF
CDR3 DNA: TGTGCCACCGGACAGGACGGCTATGGCTACACCTTC

V gene: TRBV6-1
clone size: NA
J gene: TRBJ1-5
D gene: NA
CDR3 protein: CASSEGADNQPQHF
CDR3 DNA: TGTGCCAGCAGTGAAGGGGCAGATAATCAGCCCCAGCATTTT

V gene: TRBV7-2
clone size: NA
J gene: TRBJ2-1
D gene: TRBD2
CDR3 protein: CASSSLIAGGDNEQFF
CDR3 DNA: TGTGCCAGCAGCTCCCTTATAGCGGGAGGTGACAATGAGCAGTTCTTC